These 31 T cell receptor beta chains originate from one sample sequenced in a study of blood T cell repertoires in COVID-19 (dated by TCRdb to 2018 to 2021). Libraries were made using the immunoSEQ multiplex PCR assay. Not all clones reach the TCRdb copy of this immuneACCESS table, which keeps in-frame sequences only. Checked studies attribute under half of the gap to unresolved V genes and leave the rest unexplained. This sample gives fewer than 150,000 clones in total; about two thirds of them show up just once. In total, the top ten clones hold more than 0.75% of the sample. Sequencing used peripheral blood. The receptors derive from a human donor with acute or convalescent COVID-19. The donor label of this sample is uncertain.

This clone was seen a few times. J is TRBJ2-5 and V is TRBV18; D unresolved. V lost 5 bases and J 4 bases, leaving 11 bases between the germline ends. The CDR3 loop spans 13 amino acids. Per the germline V gene, CDR1 is KGHSH and CDR2 is LQKENI. The CDR3 coding sequence is TGTGCCAGCTCAACCGACCAGCGAGAGACCCAGTACTTC. Translated, it gives CASSTDQRETQYF.

The V gene is TRBV30, the J gene TRBJ2-1; 11 bases fit TRBD2. This CDR3 has 14 amino acids. Looked up from germline, CDR1 is GTSNPN and CDR2 is SVGIG (reference sequence). Trimming at V came to 1 base and at J to 6 bases, leaving 2 bases not matched to a gene. Here the CDR3 reads CAWSEGLAANEQFF. The CDR3 DNA follows: TGTGCCTGGAGTGAGGGACTAGCGGCCAATGAGCAGTTCTTC.

The chain carries TRBV6-5 and TRBJ2-7; TRBD1 is a possible D gene (6 bases). V gave up 6 bases and J gave up 4 bases, with 13 bases separating them. From germline, CDR1 is MNHEY and CDR2 SVGAGI. CDR3 length equals 13 residues. CDR3 sequence: CASSHRDGYEQYF. The CDR3, as DNA: TGTGCCAGCAGCCACAGGGATGGGTACGAGCAGTACTTC.

J is TRBJ1-5 and V is TRBV6-5, with D tentatively TRBD1 (6 bases). The CDR3 is made up of 14 amino acids. The germline CDR1 and CDR2 sequences are MNHEY and SVGAGI. The V end was cut by 6 bases, the J end by 0 bases, with 9 bases between. The CDR3 DNA is TGTGCCAGCAGGACAGGAGTTAGCAATCAGCCCCAGCATTTT. As protein: CASRTGVSNQPQHF.

The chain employs TRBV5-1 and TRBJ1-5; D is possibly TRBD1 (6 bases). This CDR3 spans 14 amino acids. Deletions cut 4 bases from V and 7 bases from J, with 15 bases between. Germline CDR1 and CDR2: SGHRS and YFSETQ. The CDR3 loop reads CASSPGQFGQPQHF. The CDR3 DNA is TGCGCCAGCAGCCCAGGACAGTTTGGGCAGCCCCAGCATTTT.

The rearrangement joins TRBV21-1 to TRBJ1-4; TRBD1, the table's D call, lacks a check against the DNA. TRBV21-1 has pseudogene status. This CDR3 has 15 residues. CDR3 sequence (DNA): TGTGCCAGCAAAACAACGAGACAGGGTAATGAAAAACTGTTTTTT. This gives the protein CASKTTRQGNEKLFF.

This chain links TRBV12-3 or TRBV12-4 with TRBJ1-2, with a possible D match to TRBD1 (5 bases). Trimming removed 5 bases at V and 7 bases at J, with 11 bases between. CDR3 length equals 12 residues. The CDR3 coding sequence is TGTGCCAGCAGTCCGGGGGGAATTGGCTACACCTTC. As protein: CASSPGGIGYTF.

The gene calls are TRBV27 and TRBJ1-1, with D hard to call. The CDR3 is made up of 14 amino acids. The V end was cut by 1 base, the J end by 4 bases, with 10 bases between. Germline V gives CDR1 MNHEY, CDR2 SMNVEV (reference sequence). The CDR3 sequence is CASSLYGVGTEAFF. Written as DNA, the CDR3 is TGTGCCAGCAGTTTATACGGGGTGGGCACTGAAGCTTTCTTT.

The chain uses TRBV19 and TRBJ2-3, with TRBD2 identical over 11 bases. The CDR3 sequence is 16 residues long. Losses at the gene ends were 9 bases for V and 0 bases for J; bases not matched to a gene: 8. Germline assignment: CDR1 LNHDA and CDR2 SQIVND (reference sequence). The CDR3 DNA sequence: TGTGCCAGCCTAGCGGGGGGACACTCTAGCACAGATACGCAGTATTTT. Its translation is CASLAGGHSSTDTQYF.

A remark on this clone: Other DNA sequences within the sample encode an identical CDR3. The genes are TRBV2 and TRBJ2-3; 11 bases align to TRBD2. Germline lookup yields CDR1 SNHLY and CDR2 FYNNEI. V lost 6 bases to trimming and J lost 1 base; unmatched junction nucleotides: 0. The length of the CDR3 is 14 residues. In DNA form, the CDR3 reads TGTGCCAGCAGGGGACTAGCGGGCACAGATACGCAGTATTTT. This gives the protein CASRGLAGTDTQYF.

V is TRBV2 and J is TRBJ1-2; no clear D. Germline-derived CDR1 and CDR2 are SNHLY and FYNNEI. This CDR3 comprises 13 residues. V lost 7 bases and J lost 4, with 13 bases in between. The CDR3 is CASNYEVLYGYTF. CDR3 DNA: TGTGCCAGCAATTACGAGGTTCTCTATGGCTACACCTTC.

The rearrangement uses TRBV28 and TRBJ1-5; no reliable D call. Trimming removed 6 bases from V and 2 bases from J, with 8 bases in between. There are 13 residues in the CDR3. The germline V gene has CDR1 MDHEN and CDR2 SYDVKM. CDR3 sequence: CASRERGNQPQHF. The CDR3 DNA reads TGTGCCAGCAGGGAGAGAGGCAATCAGCCCCAGCATTTT.

The CDR3 DNA reads as TGTGCCAGCACGGCAGGCAATGCGAGGGCCAACGTCCTGACTTTC. This gives the protein CASTAGNARANVLTF. The chain employs TRBV2 and TRBJ2-6; no definite D call. The germline V and J ends were trimmed by 7 bases and 5 bases, with 15 bases remaining between them. CDR3 size: 15 residues. CDR1 is SNHLY, CDR2 FYNNEI, per germline.

The J gene is TRBJ2-3, the V gene TRBV7-2; 8 bases are a match to TRBD2. The ends lost 3 bases at V and 5 bases at J; junction bases unmatched: 4. This CDR3 has 14 residues. Germline CDR1 and CDR2: SGHTA and FQGNSA. The CDR3 loop reads CASSLGGGRDTQYF. CDR3 DNA sequence: TGTGCCAGCAGCTTGGGCGGGGGGAGAGATACGCAGTATTTT.

J is TRBJ1-5 and V is TRBV5-6, with TRBD1 matching over 10 bases. Germline loops: CDR1 SGHDT, CDR2 YYEEEE. This CDR3 comprises 16 residues. V lost 4 bases to trimming and J lost 5 bases; unmatched junction nucleotides: 9. The CDR3 reads CASSRTGTGVDQPQHF. DNA for the CDR3: TGTGCCAGCAGCCGGACCGGGACAGGGGTGGATCAGCCCCAGCATTTT.

V is TRBV18 and J is TRBJ2-5; TRBD1 agrees at 10 bases. CDR1 is KGHSH, CDR2 LQKENI, per germline. J was trimmed by 7 bases and V by 0 bases; bases with no gene match: 14. The CDR3 extends over 18 amino acids. CDR3 nucleotide sequence: TGTGCCAGCTCACCACCGTTCGGAGACAGGGGGCTAATCGGGACCCAGTACTTC. This sequence encodes CASSPPFGDRGLIGTQYF. Looking up the rest from reference TRBV18 and TRBJ2-5 gives the full variable domain: NAGVMQNPRHLVRRRGQEARLRCSPMKGHSHVYWYRQLPEEGLKFMVYLQKENIIDESGMPKERFSAEFPKEGPSILRIQQVVRGDSAAYFCASSPPFGDRGLIGTQYFGPGTRLLVL.

J is TRBJ2-2 and V is TRBV6-4; perhaps TRBD1 as D (6 bases). V lost 2 bases and J 7 bases, leaving 14 bases between the germline ends. From germline, CDR1 is MRHNA and CDR2 SNTAGT. This CDR3 contains 15 residues. CDR3 in DNA: TGTGCCAGCAGTGACGGAGCAGGGGATCTCGGGGAGCTGTTTTTT. Translated, it gives CASSDGAGDLGELFF.

The V and J genes are TRBV19 and TRBJ2-3; TRBD1 agrees at 9 bases. Germline V gene lookup returns CDR1 LNHDA and CDR2 SQIVND (reference sequence). The CDR3 is made up of 16 amino acids. Trimming removed 5 bases from V and 1 base from J; junction bases left unmatched: 7. The chain's CDR3 is CASSPRRTGGTDTQYF. CDR3 bases: TGTGCCAGTAGTCCCCGCCGGACAGGGGGCACAGATACGCAGTATTTT.

This chain uses TRBV29-1 with TRBJ1-2; 11 nucleotides align to TRBD1. The V and J ends lost 6 bases and 7 bases, in that order; junction bases with no gene match: 4. The CDR3 totals 12 residues. Germline values: CDR1 SQVTM, CDR2 ANQGSEA. CDR3 residues: CSVVGQGGGYTF. The CDR3 bases are TGCAGCGTCGTGGGACAGGGGGGTGGCTACACCTTC.

This clone was counted a few times. The rearrangement links TRBV7-8 to TRBJ2-2; no reliable D call. CDR1 is SGHVS and CDR2 is FQNEAQ in the germline V gene. The V end was cut by 5 bases, the J end by 5 bases, with 9 bases between. This CDR3 region has 13 residues. CDR3 nucleotide sequence: TGTGCCAGCAGCCCTCGACTTACCGGGGAGCTGTTTTTT. As protein: CASSPRLTGELFF.

This clone came up once. This CDR3 is CASSEWRGRTEAFF. As DNA, the CDR3 is TGTGCCAGCAGTGAATGGCGGGGGCGGACTGAAGCTTTCTTT. The chain joins TRBV2 to TRBJ1-1, with a possible D match to TRBD1 (6 bases). Trimming took 2 bases from V and 5 from J, leaving 12 bases between them. From germline, CDR1 is SNHLY and CDR2 FYNNEI. The CDR3 runs 14 residues. Complete variable domain (other parts from reference TRBV2 and TRBJ1-1): EPEVTQTPSHQVTQMGQEVILRCVPISNHLYFYWYRQILGQKVEFLVSFYNNEISEKSEIFDDQFSVERPDGSNFTLKIRSTKLEDSAMYFCASSEWRGRTEAFFGQGTRLTVV.

This chain joins TRBV3-1 (or the pseudogene TRBV3-2) and TRBJ1-2; perhaps TRBD1 as D (6 bases). The V gene lost 4 bases and the J gene lost 4 bases, with 19 bases spanning the gap. The CDR3 totals 16 residues. The germline V gene has CDR1 LGHDT and CDR2 YNNKEL (reference sequence). CDR3 residues: CASSPRMDSTFYGYTF. The CDR3 coding sequence is TGTGCCAGCAGCCCGAGAATGGACAGTACTTTCTATGGCTACACCTTC.

This clone occurred once. The chain has TRBV10-3 and TRBJ2-2; 9 bases are shared with TRBD2. The CDR3 extends over 16 amino acids. V shed 5 bases, J shed 7 bases, and the junction held 11 bases outside the gene matches. Germline V gene sequence: CDR1 ENHRY, CDR2 SYGVKD. The chain's CDR3 is CAISYGLASQSGELFF. The CDR3, as DNA: TGTGCCATCAGTTACGGACTAGCGTCACAAAGCGGGGAGCTGTTTTTT.

The rearrangement links TRBV13 to TRBJ2-6; D is undetermined. From germline, CDR1 is PRHDT and CDR2 FYEKMQ (reference sequence). The germline V and J ends were trimmed by 4 bases and 0 bases, with 7 bases remaining between them. CDR3 size: 15 residues. The CDR3 coding sequence is TGTGCCAGCAGCTCGGTGGTCTCTGGGGCCAACGTCCTGACTTTC. This sequence encodes CASSSVVSGANVLTF.

V is TRBV5-1 and J is TRBJ2-7, with D perhaps matching TRBD1 (5 bases). The CDR3 spans 14 residues. Germline CDR1 is SGHRS and CDR2 is YFSETQ. V was pared by 0 bases and J by 4 bases, with 11 bases between. Written as DNA, the CDR3 is TGCGCCAGCAGCTTGGTCACAGGTGAGTACGAGCAGTACGTC. Amino acid sequence: CASSLVTGEYEQYV.

This clone was seen a few times. The chain links TRBV5-1 to TRBJ1-4; 8 nucleotides match TRBD1. The CDR3 contains 16 residues. V lost 4 bases, J lost 5 bases, and 10 bases stayed unmatched. Per germline, CDR1 SGHRS and CDR2 YFSETQ. The CDR3 DNA reads TGCGCCAGCAGCATGACAGGGGATGGAGGGAATGAAAAACTGTTTTTT. Translated, it gives CASSMTGDGGNEKLFF.

As regards this clone: The same CDR3 is also encoded by other DNA sequences in this sample. The gene calls are TRBV18 and TRBJ1-1; D gene ambiguous. Trimming removed 3 bases from V and 1 base from J, with 9 bases in between. There are 14 residues in the CDR3. CDR1 and CDR2 from the germline V gene are KGHSH and LQKENI. This chain's CDR3 is CASSPAGGNTEAFF. For the CDR3, the DNA is TGTGCCAGCTCACCCGCTGGAGGGAACACTGAAGCTTTCTTT.

V gene TRBV7-3 combines with J gene TRBJ1-5; TRBD1 is a possible D gene (5 bases). Trimming removed 2 bases from V and 2 bases from J, with 13 bases in between. The CDR3 is 16 amino acids. Per germline, CDR1 SGHTA and CDR2 FQGTGA. The DNA of the CDR3 is TGTGCCAGCAGCTTATCGACAAGGGGCGGCAATCAGCCCCAGCATTTT. Amino acid sequence: CASSLSTRGGNQPQHF.

V gene TRBV3-1 (or the pseudogene TRBV3-2) combines with J gene TRBJ1-5, with no clear D. Germline V gene lookup returns CDR1 LGHDT and CDR2 YNNKEL (reference sequence). Trimming took off 1 base at V and 5 bases at J, with 6 bases between the two ends. The CDR3 sequence is 13 residues long. The CDR3 protein is CASSQALDQPQHF. The CDR3 nucleotides read TGTGCCAGCAGCCAAGCCCTTGATCAGCCCCAGCATTTT.

The genes are TRBV15 and TRBJ2-5; 7 bases are a match to TRBD2. This CDR3 has 15 residues. Germline lookup yields CDR1 LNHNV and CDR2 YYDKDF (reference sequence). J was trimmed by 4 bases and V by 0 bases; bases with no gene match: 5. In DNA form, the CDR3 reads TGTGCCACCAGCAGAGATCGCGGACTAGGAGAGACCCAGTACTTC. Translating gives CATSRDRGLGETQYF.

V and J are TRBV11-2 and TRBJ1-4; 10 bases are shared with TRBD1. CDR3 length: 17 residues. The germline V gene has CDR1 SGHAT and CDR2 FQNNGV. Trimming took 5 bases from V and 3 from J; bases not matched to a gene: 9. Written as DNA, the CDR3 is TGTGCCAGCAGCCCGACAGGGGGCTTTATGGCTAATGAAAAACTGTTTTTT. Protein: CASSPTGGFMANEKLFF.